This entry features one TCR beta chain sequence. The source of the sample is a study of technical replicates of blood from several donors. Sequenced by immunoSEQ multiplex PCR; TCRdb stores in-frame clones only, minus some. The sample consists of 55,000 to 80,000 clones, 80% to 95% of them appearing once. The specimen was T cells isolated from PBMCs. This receptor was identified in a human donor in good health.

Written as DNA, the CDR3 is TGTGCCAGCAGTGCGCTAGGAAGTAGCAATCAGCCCCAGCATTTT. As protein: CASSALGSSNQPQHF. This chain links TRBV11-2 with TRBJ1-5; the D is unclear. V was clipped by 6 bases and J by 0 bases, with 12 bases between them. The CDR3 is 15 residues long. Germline-derived CDR1 and CDR2 are SGHAT and FQNNGV.